This TCR beta chain was sequenced for a study of MAIT cells during Salmonella Paratyphi A infection (dated 2017 in TCRdb). Broader findings and caveats from the paper: Although the availability of volunteer samples limited sample sizes, the sizes were judged adequate for detecting differences between groups. Compared with healthy controls, diagnosed volunteers had more expansion or contraction among the top five MAIT clonotypes (around 0.5 versus 0.13), a finding that suggests the repertoire is reshaped by infection. MAIT TRBV usage was oligoclonal, favouring TRBV20 and TRBV6, and appeared unchanged by infection.

This clonotype is considered medium-sized (0.01 to 0.1%). No antigen is known for it. No much larger clonotype is one base removed from it; base qualities were not supplied. Spanning cysteine to phenylalanine, the CDR3 consists of 15 amino acids. The DNA shown is the 45-base CDR3, in frame from base 1. The germline V gene (reference sequence) yields DFQATT for CDR1 and SNEGSKA for CDR2. Trimming leaves V shorter by 0 bases and J shorter by 3 bases, with the junction holding 4 bases beyond the gene matches. The time point tag for this specimen amounts to: healthy control first sampling. MAIT cells were defined as Valpha7.2+ CD161+ T cells and were identified and sorted by flow cytometry. Laboratory volunteers or leukocyte cones from the national blood and transplant service were used as healthy adult controls. Between 5,000 and 10,000 MAIT cells per sample were sorted directly into RNAqueous-Micro lysis buffer for RNA extraction. To control for MAIT repertoire stability, healthy controls who were not challenged were sampled two times, about 21 days apart. Lymphoprep gradient centrifugation was used to isolate peripheral blood mononuclear cells from both the blood samples and the leukocyte cones. A BD FACSAria Fusion or BD FACSAria III sorter was used for cell sorting.

Receptor libraries were prepared by 5' RACE. TCRbeta was amplified in two rounds of PCR using Phusion High-Fidelity polymerase, and the primers added sample-specific barcodes. TCRbeta libraries were made through template-switch cDNA synthesis using SMARTScribe reverse transcriptase and a TRBC-specific primer. After barcoding, samples were pooled and then prepared using the NEBNext Ultra DNA Library Prep Kit for Illumina. Libraries were sequenced on an Illumina MiSeq with the MiSeq reagent kit v2, 300 cycles. Under the source paper's analysis protocol: Reads were demultiplexed by barcode with Jemultiplexer and aligned with MiTCR using default parameters. VDJtools filtered out non-functional sequences; clonotypes were defined by amino acid sequence, with frequencies based on assigned sequence reads. The clonal space homeostasis analysis grouped clonotypes by frequency into over-represented (0.05-1), large, medium and small bins. TCRdb trimmed the raw reads at Q25, called clones with MiXCR and kept productive beta chains. Rows with a matching CDR3 protein are joined into one entry that keeps the most common DNA and genes. The V and J calls here are based on TCRdb, not the publication. Here the sample has roughly 500 distinct CDR3 sequences; 42% occur a single time. The ten top clones hold around 40% of the sample.

Material: MAIT cells from blood. Recombination joined TRBV20-1 with TRBJ2-2; 7 junctional bases match TRBD2. The receptor was derived from an adult in good health. The bases read TGCAGTGCTAGAGATCTCCTAGCGGACACCGGGGAGCTGTTTTTT. It translates as CSARDLLADTGELFF.